A selection of T cell receptor beta chains follows, all from one sample in a study of OX40 agonist ivuxolimab in advanced cancers. TCRdb's copy holds only in-frame clones and misses some; the assay was immunoSEQ multiplex PCR. This sample carries some 16,000 clones, around 80% of them seen once, and the ten largest clones take over 2%. The source material was CD4+ or CD8+ T cells sorted from blood, sampled in a trial of the OX40 agonist ivuxolimab. These receptors all stem from an adult with an advanced solid tumor such as melanoma, head and neck, liver or kidney cancer. CDR3s include the opening cysteine and the closing phenylalanine or tryptophan. Each record gives: V gene, J gene, clone size, D gene, CDR3 DNA, CDR3 protein. D genes are given only for firm matches. The size of a clone is reported for some rows only, either as once, few or many, or as a class for expanded clones.

TRBV7-9	TRBJ2-3	NA	TRBD1	TGTGCCAGCAGCACCATAAGGACAGGGGTAGAAACTGCGCAGTATTTT	CASSTIRTGVETAQYF
TRBV5-1	TRBJ2-5	NA	NA	TGCGCCAGCAGCTTGCCGGGACAAGAGACCCAGTACTTC	CASSLPGQETQYF
TRBV6-5	TRBJ1-1	NA	NA	TGTGCCAGCAGTTTACTCGGGGTCACTGAAGCTTTCTTT	CASSLLGVTEAFF
TRBV18	TRBJ1-1	NA	NA	TGTGCCAGCTCATACAAAAAGGGAAACACTGAAGCTTTCTTT	CASSYKKGNTEAFF
TRBV27	TRBJ1-2	few	NA	TGTGCCAGCAGTTTAAGTCAGGGGTTTGGCTACACCTTC	CASSLSQGFGYTF
TRBV5-1	TRBJ2-1	NA	NA	TGCGCCAGCAGCTGGGGAGGGGGAGGGAGCTCCTACAATGAGCAGTTCTTC	CASSWGGGGSSYNEQFF
TRBV29-1	TRBJ1-1	NA	NA	TGCAGCGTTGAAGGTACAGCTTTCTTT	CSVEGTAFF
TRBV5-6	TRBJ1-5	NA	NA	TGTGCCAGCAGCTTGGATTCAGACAATCAGCCCCAGCATTTT	CASSLDSDNQPQHF
TRBV15	TRBJ2-5	NA	TRBD1	TGTGCCACCAGCAGAGCCGGGACAGCCCGGGAGACCCAGTACTTC	CATSRAGTARETQYF
TRBV28	TRBJ1-6	NA	TRBD1	TGTGCCAGCAGTGTAGCGGACAGGGATAATTCACCCCTCCACTTT	CASSVADRDNSPLHF
TRBV15	TRBJ1-5	NA	NA	TGTGCCACCAGCAGAGATTGGGGGGGAGGTCAGCCCCAGCATTTT	CATSRDWGGGQPQHF
TRBV5-8	TRBJ2-7	NA	TRBD1	TGTGCCAGCAGCGCATATCAGGGGGCTACAGCCTACGAGCAGTACTTC	CASSAYQGATAYEQYF
TRBV25-1	TRBJ1-4	NA	NA	TGTGCCAGCAGTGAATTCGGGGGGCGAAATGAAAAACTGTTTTTT	CASSEFGGRNEKLFF
TRBV28	TRBJ2-7	few	TRBD2	TGTGCCAGCACCCTGACTAGCGGGAGGTACGAGCAGTACTTC	CASTLTSGRYEQYF
TRBV7-2	TRBJ2-7	NA	NA	TGTGCCAGCAGCGCCTCCTACGAGCAGTACTTC	CASSASYEQYF
TRBV7-6	TRBJ2-7	NA	TRBD1	TGTGCCAGCAGCCCCAGGGGGAGCTCCTACGAGCAGTACTTC	CASSPRGSSYEQYF
TRBV28	TRBJ2-2	NA	NA	TGTGCCAGCAGGCTAAACGGGGAGCTGTTTTTT	CASRLNGELFF
TRBV19	TRBJ1-5	NA	NA	TGTGCCAGTACCCCCGGCGCCAGCAATCAGCCCCAGCATTTT	CASTPGASNQPQHF
TRBV7-9	TRBJ2-2	NA	TRBD1	TGTGCCAGCGAGACAGGGTCCGCCGGGGAGCTGTTTTTT	CASETGSAGELFF
TRBV2	TRBJ2-1	few	NA	TGTGCCAGCAGTTCGACTAGTTCGAGCCTCTTC	CASSSTSSSLF
TRBV19	TRBJ1-1	NA	NA	TGTGCCAGTAGTATCCCGGGCGCTGAAGCTTTCTTT	CASSIPGAEAFF
TRBV5-4	TRBJ2-7	NA	TRBD1	TGTGCCAGCAGCAGGGGACAGTCTGACGAGCAGTACTTC	CASSRGQSDEQYF
TRBV4-2	TRBJ2-5	NA	TRBD2	TGTGCCAGCAGCCGCAACTACACGGGGACTAGCGGGAGGGGTTCGGAGACCCAGTACTTC	CASSRNYTGTSGRGSETQYF